This is a list of T cell receptor beta chains from one sample in a study of cytomegalovirus exposure and HLA in healthy donors. TCRdb's table, derived via immunoSEQ multiplex PCR, lists solely in-frame clones and lacks some. The sample lists about 130,000 clones; 79% were seen once. Input material: PBMCs. The receptors derive from a man in his late teens or twenties in good health and CMV-seronegative. Each CDR3 is given with its conserved first and last residue. Each record gives: V gene, clone size, CDR3 length, J gene, CDR3 protein. A row's size may be missing; if present it is once, few, many or a size class.

>TRBV28|.|14|TRBJ1-5
CASNLDRGNQPQHF
>TRBV7-9|once|17|TRBJ2-4
CASSKRDSQGLKNIQYF
>TRBV30|.|14|TRBJ2-7
CAWSVISGVYEQYF
>TRBV18|.|15|TRBJ1-4
CASSPQTGGSRKLFF
>TRBV7-9|.|14|TRBJ1-2
CASSLAGQGSGYTF
>TRBV7-9|once|13|TRBJ2-1
CASSRQGAGEQFF
>TRBV30|few|15|TRBJ1-6
CACQRTGLGNSPLHF
>TRBV18|.|16|TRBJ2-7
CASSPRSGRAGYEQYF
>TRBV7-9|.|18|TRBJ1-2
CASSLYRQGTPVNYGYTF
>TRBV4-3|.|14|TRBJ2-3
CASSQAVAADTQYF
>TRBV30|.|13|TRBJ1-2
CAWIGTRIGGYTF
>TRBV11-2|.|15|TRBJ2-1
CASSYLVGGTIEQFF
>TRBV14|.|16|TRBJ2-5
CASSQDRRSTQETQYF
>TRBV28|.|16|TRBJ1-6
CASTLVGGQDPSPLHF
>TRBV2|.|15|TRBJ2-3
CASTPIGTRPDTQYF
>TRBV30|.|12|TRBJ2-7
CACGGISYEQYF
>TRBV25-1|once|15|TRBJ1-2
CASSERGGGPWGYTF
>TRBV5-1|.|16|TRBJ2-2
CASSSIAGGTLPELFF
>TRBV5-1|.|16|TRBJ1-1
CASSLAFNRANTEAFF
>TRBV9|.|16|TRBJ1-6
CASSGDPGLKGSPLHF
>TRBV6-5|.|13|TRBJ2-3
CASGGASTDTQYF
>TRBV7-9|.|16|TRBJ2-1
CASSLMGSSSYNEQFF
>TRBV28|few|15|TRBJ2-7
CASSSGDIRGYEQYF
>TRBV5-1|.|14|TRBJ2-2
CASSWRENTGELFF
>TRBV19|.|14|TRBJ2-7
CASSESSGTYEQYF
>TRBV5-1|.|14|TRBJ1-1
CASTPRVPSTEAFF
>TRBV30|.|15|TRBJ1-6
CAWSVADRGNSPLHF
>TRBV7-2|.|15|TRBJ2-3
CASSSQARITDTQYF